This T cell receptor beta chain comes out of a study of OX40 agonist ivuxolimab in advanced cancers. Study-wide background: Patients were roughly 87% male with ages roughly 23 to 79, mean approximately 55. Study observations and caveats: The average count of expanded clones was higher among CD8+ T cells than among CD4+.

The assay was immunoSEQ multiplex PCR, and TCRdb's table has in-frame clones only and misses some. In the table there are tens of thousands of clones, 90% of which are singletons. CDR3 length equals 15 residues. From germline, CDR1 is GTSNPN and CDR2 SVGIG (reference sequence). V was clipped by 4 bases and J by 6 bases, with 21 bases between them. Note on this clone: Its antigen is unknown.

The study sampled blood at baseline, cycle 4 day 1, and cycle 7 day 1. The chain joins TRBV30 to TRBJ1-2; maybe TRBD1 (5 bases). Here the sequenced sample was CD4+ or CD8+ T cells sorted from blood, taken in a trial of the OX40 agonist ivuxolimab. This receptor was taken from an adult with an advanced solid tumor such as melanoma, head and neck, liver or kidney cancer. The DNA for the CDR3 is TGTGCCTGGAACAAAAGGGTTCAGGGCCGTGATGGCTACACCTTC. Residues: CAWNKRVQGRDGYTF.